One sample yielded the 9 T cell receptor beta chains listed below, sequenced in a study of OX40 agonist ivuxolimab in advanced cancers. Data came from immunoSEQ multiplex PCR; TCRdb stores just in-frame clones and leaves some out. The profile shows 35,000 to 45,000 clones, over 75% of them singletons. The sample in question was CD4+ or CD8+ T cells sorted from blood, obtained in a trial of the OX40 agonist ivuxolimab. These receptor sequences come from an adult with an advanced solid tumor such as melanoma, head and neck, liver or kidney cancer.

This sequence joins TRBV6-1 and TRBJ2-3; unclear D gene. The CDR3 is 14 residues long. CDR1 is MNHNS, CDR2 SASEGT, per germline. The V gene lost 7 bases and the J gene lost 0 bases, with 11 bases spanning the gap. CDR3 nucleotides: TGTGCCAGCAAGAGGACCGCTAGCACAGATACGCAGTATTTT. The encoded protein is CASKRTASTDTQYF.

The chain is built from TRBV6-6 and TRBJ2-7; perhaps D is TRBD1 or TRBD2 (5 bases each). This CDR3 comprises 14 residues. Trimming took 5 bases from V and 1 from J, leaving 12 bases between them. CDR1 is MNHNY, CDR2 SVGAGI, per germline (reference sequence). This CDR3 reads CASSNRGRSYEQYF. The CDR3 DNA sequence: TGTGCCAGCAGTAACCGGGGCCGATCCTACGAGCAGTACTTC.

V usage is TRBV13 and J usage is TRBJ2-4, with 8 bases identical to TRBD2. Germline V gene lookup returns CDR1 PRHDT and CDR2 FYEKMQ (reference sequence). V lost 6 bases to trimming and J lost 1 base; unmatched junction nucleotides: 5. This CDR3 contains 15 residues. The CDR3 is CASSQRGFAKNIQYF. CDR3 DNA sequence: TGTGCCAGCAGTCAGCGGGGGTTCGCCAAAAACATTCAGTACTTC.

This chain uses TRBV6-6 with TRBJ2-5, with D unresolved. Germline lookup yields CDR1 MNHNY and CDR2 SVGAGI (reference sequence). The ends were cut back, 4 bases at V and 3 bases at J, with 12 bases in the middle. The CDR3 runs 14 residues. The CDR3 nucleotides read TGTGCCAGCAGTTCTGGGGTTGGAGAAGAGACCCAGTACTTC. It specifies CASSSGVGEETQYF.

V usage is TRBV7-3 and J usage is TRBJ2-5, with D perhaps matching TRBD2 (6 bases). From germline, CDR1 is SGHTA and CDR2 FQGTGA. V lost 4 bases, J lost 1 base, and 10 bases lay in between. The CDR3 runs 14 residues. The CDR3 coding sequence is TGTGCCAGCAGCTCGGGGGTTTCCCAAGAGACCCAGTACTTC. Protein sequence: CASSSGVSQETQYF.

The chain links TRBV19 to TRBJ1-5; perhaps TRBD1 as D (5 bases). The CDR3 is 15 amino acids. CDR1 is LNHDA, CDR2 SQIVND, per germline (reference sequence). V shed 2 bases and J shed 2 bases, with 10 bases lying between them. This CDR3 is CASSIKGAGNQPQHF. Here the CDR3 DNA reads TGTGCCAGTAGTATAAAAGGGGCTGGCAATCAGCCCCAGCATTTT. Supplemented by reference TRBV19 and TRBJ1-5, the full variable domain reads DGGITQSPKYLFRKEGQNVTLSCEQNLNHDAMYWYRQDPGQGLRLIYYSQIVNDFQKGDIAEGYSVSREKKESFPLTVTSAQKNPTAFYLCASSIKGAGNQPQHFGDGTRLSIL.

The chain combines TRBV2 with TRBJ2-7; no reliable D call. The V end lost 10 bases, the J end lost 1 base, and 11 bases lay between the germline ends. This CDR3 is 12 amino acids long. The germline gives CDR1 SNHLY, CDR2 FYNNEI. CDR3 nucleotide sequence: TGTGCCACCTTATCGGAATCCTACGAGCAGTACTTC. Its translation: CATLSESYEQYF.

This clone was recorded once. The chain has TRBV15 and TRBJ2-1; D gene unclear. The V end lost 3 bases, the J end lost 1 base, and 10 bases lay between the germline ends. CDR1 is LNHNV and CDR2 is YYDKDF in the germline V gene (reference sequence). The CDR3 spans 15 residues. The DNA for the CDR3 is TGTGCCACCAGCAGCGGGCTACCGTCCTACAATGAGCAGTTCTTC. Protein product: CATSSGLPSYNEQFF.

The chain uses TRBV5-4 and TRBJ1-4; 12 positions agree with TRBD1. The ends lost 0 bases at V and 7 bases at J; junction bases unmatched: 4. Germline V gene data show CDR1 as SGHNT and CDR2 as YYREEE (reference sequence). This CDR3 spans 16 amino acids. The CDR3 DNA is TGTGCCAGCAGCTTGGCGGGACAGGGGGCTTTTGAAAAACTGTTTTTT. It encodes CASSLAGQGAFEKLFF.